The clone carrying this TCR beta chain showed up just once. Its antigen is unknown. V gave up 1 base and J gave up 3 bases; unmatched junction bases: 3. Germline values: CDR1 ENHRY, CDR2 SYGVKD. The CDR3 has 15 amino acids. The method was immunoSEQ multiplex PCR; TCRdb's version includes in-frame clones alone and lacks a portion of them. The sample carries 140,000 to 150,000 clones, approximately 94% recorded once. The entry originates in a study of cytomegalovirus exposure and HLA in healthy donors. Regarding the study as a whole: The study flagged some 170 TCR beta chains as cytomegalovirus-associated. In a later analysis, first-cohort TCR clusters were found to tend to co-occur in the approximately 120 validation repertoires.

The sequenced sample consisted of PBMCs. This chain joins TRBV10-3 and TRBJ2-7, with 10 bases that match TRBD2. The origin of this receptor is a man aged 18 to 35 in good health and CMV-seropositive. The CDR3 region has the DNA TGTGCCATCAGTGAGTTAGCGGGAGGTAACTACGAGCAGTACTTC. Amino acid sequence: CAISELAGGNYEQYF.